The 22 T cell receptor beta chains below were found in one sample sequenced in a study of control samples from healthy donors and cancer patients. Sequencing used immunoSEQ multiplex PCR; TCRdb keeps in-frame clones, though not all of them. The table has around 150,000 clones, almost 90% seen once. Sample: blood. These receptors all come from a man aged 18 to 35 in good health.

This chain links TRBV9 with TRBJ2-5, with 11 bases matching TRBD2. CDR3 length: 16 amino acids. Germline loops: CDR1 SGDLS, CDR2 YYNGEE. Trimming took 2 bases from V and 2 from J; bases not matched to a gene: 5. In DNA, the CDR3 is TGTGCCAGCAGCGTCGGGACTAGCGGAGCACAAGAGACCCAGTACTTC. It is translated as CASSVGTSGAQETQYF.

This chain joins TRBV19 and TRBJ1-2; 8 nucleotides line up with TRBD1. Germline CDR1 is LNHDA and CDR2 is SQIVND (reference sequence). The CDR3 has 16 residues. V was clipped by 2 bases and J by 8 bases; unmatched bases: 13. CDR3 nucleotides: TGTGCCAGTAGTATATCGGCGGATCAGGGGGCTAAGGGCTACACCTTC. This gives the protein CASSISADQGAKGYTF. The whole variable domain, filled in from reference TRBV19 and TRBJ1-2, reads DGGITQSPKYLFRKEGQNVTLSCEQNLNHDAMYWYRQDPGQGLRLIYYSQIVNDFQKGDIAEGYSVSREKKESFPLTVTSAQKNPTAFYLCASSISADQGAKGYTFGSGTRLTVV.

This clone was seen a single time. This chain uses TRBV28 with TRBJ2-3; D is possibly TRBD1 (5 bases). CDR1 and CDR2 (germline): MDHEN, SYDVKM. The CDR3 has 15 residues. V lost 2 bases and J lost 0, with 9 bases in between. CDR3 nucleotide sequence: TGTGCCAGCAGTTTAGTGGCAGGGAGCACAGATACGCAGTATTTT. Encoded protein: CASSLVAGSTDTQYF. Drawing the rest from reference TRBV28 and TRBJ2-3, the complete variable domain is DVKVTQSSRYLVKRTGEKVFLECVQDMDHENMFWYRQDPGLGLRLIYFSYDVKMKEKGDIPEGYSVSREKKERFSLILESASTNQTSMYLCASSLVAGSTDTQYFGPGTRLTVL.

The rearrangement links TRBV19 to TRBJ2-6; 8 positions agree with TRBD1. The germline CDR1 and CDR2 sequences are LNHDA and SQIVND (reference sequence). V lost 6 bases to trimming and J lost 1 base; unmatched junction nucleotides: 17. CDR3 size: 20 residues. Written as DNA, the CDR3 is TGTGCCAGTAGAAAAGAGAGACAGGGGTCTTTCGTATCTGGGGCCAACGTCCTGACTTTC. Protein sequence: CASRKERQGSFVSGANVLTF.

In this sample, this clone turned up once. The rearrangement links TRBV19 to TRBJ1-5; the match to TRBD1 covers 8 bases. Germline CDR1 and CDR2: LNHDA and SQIVND (reference sequence). After removal of 4 bases from V and 3 bases from J, the junction contained 8 bases not matched to a gene. The CDR3 extends over 16 amino acids. For the CDR3, the DNA is TGTGCCAGTAGTACTCTACGGACAGGGATCAATCAGCCCCAGCATTTT. Translation: CASSTLRTGINQPQHF. Full variable domain (outside the CDR3, taken from reference TRBV19 and TRBJ1-5): DGGITQSPKYLFRKEGQNVTLSCEQNLNHDAMYWYRQDPGQGLRLIYYSQIVNDFQKGDIAEGYSVSREKKESFPLTVTSAQKNPTAFYLCASSTLRTGINQPQHFGDGTRLSIL.

The chain combines TRBV30 with TRBJ1-3; D ambiguous. CDR3 length: 14 amino acids. V lost 5 bases to trimming and J lost 0 bases, with 11 bases between them. Germline V gene data show CDR1 as GTSNPN and CDR2 as SVGIG (reference sequence). This chain's CDR3 is CAWYPRYSGNTIYF. CDR3 coding DNA: TGTGCCTGGTACCCCAGGTACTCTGGAAACACCATATATTTT.

The CDR3, as DNA: TGTGCCAGCTTCCTCGGCGGGGGGGATCAAGAGACCCAGTACTTC. The encoded protein is CASFLGGGDQETQYF. This chain connects TRBV6-5 to TRBJ2-5; 9 nucleotides align to TRBD2. The junction had 9 bases not matched to a gene; V was cut back by 8 bases and J by 2 bases. Germline values: CDR1 MNHEY, CDR2 SVGAGI. This CDR3 spans 15 amino acids.

The V gene is TRBV10-3, the J gene TRBJ1-3; D not resolved. Trimming cost V 0 bases and J 8 bases, with 8 bases left between them. This CDR3 is 13 amino acids long. Germline V lookup: CDR1 ENHRY, CDR2 SYGVKD. The DNA of the CDR3 is TGTGCCATCAGTGAGTCGACCGGGGACACCATATATTTT. Residues: CAISESTGDTIYF.

The chain uses TRBV28 and TRBJ2-7, with TRBD1 matching over 8 bases. V trimming: 1 base; J trimming: 7 bases; junction bases outside the gene matches: 12. The CDR3 runs to 16 residues. Germline V gives CDR1 MDHEN, CDR2 SYDVKM. In nucleotides, the CDR3 is TGTGCCAGCAGTTTATCCGGACAGGGCCGGATGTGGGAGCAGTACTTC. Its translation: CASSLSGQGRMWEQYF.

V gene TRBV27 combines with J gene TRBJ1-2; maybe TRBD1 (6 bases). The V end was cut by 4 bases, the J end by 5 bases, with 14 bases between. CDR1 is MNHEY and CDR2 is SMNVEV in the germline V gene (reference sequence). This CDR3 spans 14 amino acids. The CDR3 protein is CASSSQGWGYGYTF. The CDR3 region has the DNA TGTGCCAGCAGTTCACAGGGTTGGGGGTATGGCTACACCTTC.

This clone has a handful of counts. The genes are TRBV19 and TRBJ1-5; tentatively, D is TRBD1 (5 bases). From germline, CDR1 is LNHDA and CDR2 SQIVND (reference sequence). The CDR3 contains 14 residues. V lost 9 bases and J lost 0, with 12 bases in between. This CDR3 reads CASWGGYSNQPQHF. CDR3 sequence (DNA): TGTGCCAGCTGGGGGGGTTATAGCAATCAGCCCCAGCATTTT.

J is TRBJ1-5 and V is TRBV9, with D uncertain. V was clipped by 0 bases and J by 4 bases, with 8 bases between them. The CDR3 has 14 residues. The V gene's germline CDR1 is SGDLS and CDR2 YYNGEE. For the CDR3, the DNA is TGTGCCAGCAGCGTAGGGGGTACAAATCAGCCCCAGCATTTT. Protein sequence: CASSVGGTNQPQHF.

J is TRBJ2-7 and V is TRBV2; the D gene is possibly TRBD1 (5 bases). This CDR3 comprises 14 residues. Germline V gene sequence: CDR1 SNHLY, CDR2 FYNNEI. V was pared by 2 bases and J by 1 base, with 9 bases between. The CDR3: CASSEKQESYEQYF. Here the CDR3 DNA reads TGTGCCAGCAGTGAAAAACAGGAATCCTACGAGCAGTACTTC.

The chain links TRBV6-6 to TRBJ2-7; maybe TRBD1 (5 bases). Trimming took off 0 bases at V and 3 bases at J, with 15 bases between the two ends. The CDR3 contains 16 residues. CDR1 MNHNY and CDR2 SVGAGI come from the germline V gene (reference sequence). The CDR3 here is CASSYSLTDINYEQYF. For the CDR3, the DNA is TGTGCCAGCAGTTACTCATTGACAGACATTAACTACGAGCAGTACTTC.

J is TRBJ1-2 and V is TRBV4-2; D is uncertain. This CDR3 contains 15 residues. The V gene's germline CDR1 is LGHNA and CDR2 YNFKEQ. V was pared by 0 bases and J by 4 bases, with 12 bases between. The DNA of the CDR3 is TGTGCCAGCAGCCAAGATCTGGGCTGGGGCTATGGCTACACCTTC. Translation gives CASSQDLGWGYGYTF.

This sequence joins TRBV19 and TRBJ1-6, with 7 bases fitting TRBD1. This CDR3 is built from 14 residues. V gave up 7 bases and J gave up 10 bases; unmatched junction bases: 10. The V gene's germline CDR1 is LNHDA and CDR2 SQIVND (reference sequence). In nucleotides, the CDR3 is TGTGCCAGTACCCCGGGAGGGGGCCGATCACCCCTCCACTTT. Translated, it gives CASTPGGGRSPLHF.

The rearrangement links TRBV5-4 to TRBJ1-2; D unresolved. The germline CDR1 and CDR2 sequences are SGHNT and YYREEE (reference sequence). The CDR3 totals 13 residues. Trimming removed 2 bases at V and 3 bases at J, with 8 bases between. CDR3: CASSFQAHYGYTF. CDR3 DNA: TGTGCCAGCAGCTTTCAGGCGCACTATGGCTACACCTTC.

The chain links TRBV6-5 to TRBJ1-2; 10 positions match TRBD1. The junction had 7 bases not matched to a gene; V was cut back by 2 bases and J by 7 bases. CDR3 length equals 15 residues. Germline V gene sequence: CDR1 MNHEY, CDR2 SVGAGI. CDR3 protein: CASSYQRQGAAGYTF. CDR3 in DNA: TGTGCCAGCAGTTACCAAAGACAGGGGGCGGCTGGCTACACCTTC.

This chain connects TRBV6-1 to TRBJ1-5; D perhaps matches TRBD1 (6 bases). Trimming removed 2 bases at V and 5 bases at J, with 16 bases between. Germline CDR1 reads MNHNS; CDR2 reads SASEGT. The CDR3 sequence is 16 residues long. CDR3 region: CASSESVRGIDQPQHF. CDR3 DNA sequence: TGTGCCAGCAGTGAATCGGTCAGGGGTATCGATCAGCCCCAGCATTTT.

The chain recombines TRBV9 with TRBJ1-1; weak D call: TRBD1 (5 bases). The germline CDR1 and CDR2 sequences are SGDLS and YYNGEE. V lost 4 bases to trimming and J lost 0 bases, with 19 bases between them. The CDR3 length is 17 residues. The CDR3 here is CASSPSLAGELNTEAFF. CDR3 DNA sequence: TGTGCCAGCAGCCCTTCACTGGCGGGGGAGCTGAACACTGAAGCTTTCTTT.

The rearrangement joins TRBV12-5 to TRBJ1-2, with D perhaps TRBD1 (5 bases). This CDR3 has 13 residues. Trimming shortened V by 6 bases and J by 2 bases, and 10 bases separated the two germline ends. Germline CDR1 and CDR2: LGHNT and FRNRAP. CDR3 in DNA: TGTGCTAGTGGGGTGACAGACAACTATGGCTACACCTTC. This encodes CASGVTDNYGYTF.

The genes are TRBV5-5 and TRBJ2-7; possibly TRBD1 for D (6 bases). Trimming pared 4 bases from V and 1 base from J, leaving 12 bases between. Germline V gene sequence: CDR1 SGHKS, CDR2 YYEKEE (reference sequence). This CDR3 is built from 14 residues. The CDR3 bases are TGTGCCAGCAGCGCCAGACAGGATTCCTACGAGCAGTACTTC. This translates into CASSARQDSYEQYF.